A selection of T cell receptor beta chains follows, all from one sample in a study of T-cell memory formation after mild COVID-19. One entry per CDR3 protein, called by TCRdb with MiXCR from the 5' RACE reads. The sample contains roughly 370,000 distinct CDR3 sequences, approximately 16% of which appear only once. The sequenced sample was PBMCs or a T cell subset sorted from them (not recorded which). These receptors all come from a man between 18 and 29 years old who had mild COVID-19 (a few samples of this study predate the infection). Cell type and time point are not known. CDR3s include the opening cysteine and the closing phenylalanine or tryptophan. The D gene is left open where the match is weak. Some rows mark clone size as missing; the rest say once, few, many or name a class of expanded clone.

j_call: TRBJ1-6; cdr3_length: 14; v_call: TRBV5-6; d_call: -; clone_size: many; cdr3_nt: TGTGCCAGCAGCTTGGGTCTTGGGGGTTCACCCCTCCACTTT; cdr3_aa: CASSLGLGGSPLHF
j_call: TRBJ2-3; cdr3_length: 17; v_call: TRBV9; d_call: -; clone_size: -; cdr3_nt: TGTGCCAGCAGCGTGAGACCAGGCGGGATTAGCACAGATACGCAGTATTTT; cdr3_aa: CASSVRPGGISTDTQYF
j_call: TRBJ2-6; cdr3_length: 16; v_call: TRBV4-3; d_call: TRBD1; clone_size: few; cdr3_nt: TGCGCCAGCAGCAGAGACAGGGCTAACGGGGCCAACGTCCTGACTTTC; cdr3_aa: CASSRDRANGANVLTF
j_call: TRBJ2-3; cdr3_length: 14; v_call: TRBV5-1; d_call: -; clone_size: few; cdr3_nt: TGCGCCAGCGACCACGGGGGAGAGGCAGATACGCAGTATTTT; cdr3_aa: CASDHGGEADTQYF
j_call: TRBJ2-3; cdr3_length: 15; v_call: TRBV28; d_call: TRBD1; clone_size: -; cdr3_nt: TGTGCCAGCAGACAGGGGGCGGGGCGTCTGAGGACGCAGTATTTT; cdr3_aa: CASRQGAGRLRTQYF
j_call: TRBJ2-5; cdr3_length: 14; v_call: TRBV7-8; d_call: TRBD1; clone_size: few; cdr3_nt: TGTGCCAGCAGCTCCGACAGGGTTGGAGAGACCCAGTACTTC; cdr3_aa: CASSSDRVGETQYF
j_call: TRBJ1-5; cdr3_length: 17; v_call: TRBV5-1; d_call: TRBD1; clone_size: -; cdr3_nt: TGCGCCAGCAGCCTCGGGACAGGTAGTCTCGGAAATCAGCCCCAGCATTTT; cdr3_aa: CASSLGTGSLGNQPQHF
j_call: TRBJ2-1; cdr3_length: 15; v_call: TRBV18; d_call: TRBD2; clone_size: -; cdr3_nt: TGTGCCAGCTCACCCGAAGCGGGGGCTTACAATGAGCAGTTCTTC; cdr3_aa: CASSPEAGAYNEQFF
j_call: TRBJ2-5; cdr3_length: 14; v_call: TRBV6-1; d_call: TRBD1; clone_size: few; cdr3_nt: TGTGCCAGCAGTGAGGACAGGGACCAAGAGACCCAGTACTTC; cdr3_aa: CASSEDRDQETQYF
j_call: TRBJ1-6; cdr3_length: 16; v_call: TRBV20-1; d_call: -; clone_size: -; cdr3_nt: TGCAGTGCTAGACCGTGGCGGCTCTCCTATAATTCACCCCTCCACTTT; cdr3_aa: CSARPWRLSYNSPLHF
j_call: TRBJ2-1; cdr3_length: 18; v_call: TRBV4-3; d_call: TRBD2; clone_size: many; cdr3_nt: TGCGCCAGCAGCCGGGGCATGACTAGCGGGGGGGCCAGAAATGAGCAGTTCTTC; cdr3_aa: CASSRGMTSGGARNEQFF
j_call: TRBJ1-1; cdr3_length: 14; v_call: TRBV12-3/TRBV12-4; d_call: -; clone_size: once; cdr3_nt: TGTGCCAGCAGTTTAAGGAGCGGGAGAACTGAAGCTTTCTTT; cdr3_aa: CASSLRSGRTEAFF
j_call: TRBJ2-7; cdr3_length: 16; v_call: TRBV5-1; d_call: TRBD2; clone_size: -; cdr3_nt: TGCGCCAGCGGTTTCCGGACTAGCGGGGAGAAGCACGAGCAGTACTTC; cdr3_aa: CASGFRTSGEKHEQYF
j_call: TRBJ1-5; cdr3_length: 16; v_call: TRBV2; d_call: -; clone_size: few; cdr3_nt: TGTGCCAGCAGTGGCTGGGCAGGGGCCCTCAATCAGCCCCAGCATTTT; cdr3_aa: CASSGWAGALNQPQHF
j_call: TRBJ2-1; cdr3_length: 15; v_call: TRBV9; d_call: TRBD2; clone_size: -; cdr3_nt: TGTGCCAGCAGCGTACAAGCGGGGGGAGGGAATGAGCAGTTCTTC; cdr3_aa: CASSVQAGGGNEQFF
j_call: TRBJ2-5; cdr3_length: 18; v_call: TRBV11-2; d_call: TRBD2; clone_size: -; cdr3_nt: TGTGCCAGCAGCTTAAGGGGTTCCGGGACTAGAGCCGGGGAGACCCAGTACTTC; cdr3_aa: CASSLRGSGTRAGETQYF
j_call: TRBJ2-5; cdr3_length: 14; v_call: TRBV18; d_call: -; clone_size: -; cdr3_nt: TGTGCCAGCTCACCCCTAGCGAGCCAAGAGACCCAGTACTTC; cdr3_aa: CASSPLASQETQYF
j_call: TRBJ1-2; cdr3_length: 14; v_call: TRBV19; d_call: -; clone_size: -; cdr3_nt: TGTGCCAGTAGTCCGGACGGAATGGGTCATGGCTACACCTTC; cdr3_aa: CASSPDGMGHGYTF
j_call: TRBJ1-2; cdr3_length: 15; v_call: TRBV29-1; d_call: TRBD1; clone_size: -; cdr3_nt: TGCAGCGTTGTTTCTAAGGGACAGGGGGCTTTTGGCTACACCTTC; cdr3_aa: CSVVSKGQGAFGYTF
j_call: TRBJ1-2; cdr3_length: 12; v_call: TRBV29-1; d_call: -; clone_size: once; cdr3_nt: TGCAGCGTTGAAGACGGAAACTATGGCTACACCTTC; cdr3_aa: CSVEDGNYGYTF
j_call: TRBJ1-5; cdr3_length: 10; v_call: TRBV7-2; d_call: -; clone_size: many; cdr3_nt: TGTGCCAGTGGGCCTCCTCCCCAGCATTTT; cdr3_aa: CASGPPPQHF
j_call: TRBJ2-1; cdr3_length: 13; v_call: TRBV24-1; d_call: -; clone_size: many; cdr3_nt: TGTGCCACCAGTGATTTCGGGGGTAATGAGCAGTTCTTC; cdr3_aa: CATSDFGGNEQFF
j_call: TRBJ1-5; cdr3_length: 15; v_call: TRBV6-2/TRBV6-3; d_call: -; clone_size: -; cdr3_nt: TGTGCCAGCAACCTCCGAGGGACATCTAATCAGCCCCAGCATTTT; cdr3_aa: CASNLRGTSNQPQHF
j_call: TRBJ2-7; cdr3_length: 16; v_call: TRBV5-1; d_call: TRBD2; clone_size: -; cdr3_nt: TGCGCCAGCACCCGCGGGACTAGCGGGGTCCCCTACGAGCAGTACTTC; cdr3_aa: CASTRGTSGVPYEQYF
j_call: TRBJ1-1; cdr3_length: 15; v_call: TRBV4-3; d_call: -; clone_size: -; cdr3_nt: TGCGCCAGCAGCCAGGCAGGAATTCCGAAGACTGAAGCTTTCTTT; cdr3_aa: CASSQAGIPKTEAFF
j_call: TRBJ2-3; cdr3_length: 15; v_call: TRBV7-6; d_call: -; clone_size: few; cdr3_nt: TGTGCCAGCAGCTTAGGGGGGCTTGTCACAGATACGCAGTATTTT; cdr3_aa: CASSLGGLVTDTQYF
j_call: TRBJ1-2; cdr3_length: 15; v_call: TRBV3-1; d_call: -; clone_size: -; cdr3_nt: TGTGCCAGCAGCCAAGGATCGGGGGCTCGGTATGGCTACACCTTC; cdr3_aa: CASSQGSGARYGYTF
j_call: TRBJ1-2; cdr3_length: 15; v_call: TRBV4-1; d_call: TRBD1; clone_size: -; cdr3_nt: TGCGCCAGCAGCCCAGAGGGGACAGGGCTTTATGGCTACACCTTC; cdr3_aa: CASSPEGTGLYGYTF
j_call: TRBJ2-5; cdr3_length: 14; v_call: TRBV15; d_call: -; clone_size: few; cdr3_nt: TGTGCCACCAGCAGAGAGGGGGGAAGCGAGACCCAGTACTTC; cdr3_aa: CATSREGGSETQYF
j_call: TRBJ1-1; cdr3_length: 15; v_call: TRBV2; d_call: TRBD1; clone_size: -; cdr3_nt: TGTGCGTCTCAAAGAGGGGACAGGGGGCAGAGTGAAGCTTTCTTT; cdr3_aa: CASQRGDRGQSEAFF
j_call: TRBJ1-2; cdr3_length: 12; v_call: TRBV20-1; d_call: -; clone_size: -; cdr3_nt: TGCAGTGTTTCGACGGCAACCTATGGCTACACCTTC; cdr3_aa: CSVSTATYGYTF
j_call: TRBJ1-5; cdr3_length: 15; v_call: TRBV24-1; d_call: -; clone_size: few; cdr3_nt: TGTGCCATCCGCAAGACTGGCCATAGCAATCAGCCCCAGCATTTT; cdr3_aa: CAIRKTGHSNQPQHF
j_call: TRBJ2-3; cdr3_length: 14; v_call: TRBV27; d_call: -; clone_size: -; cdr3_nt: TGTGCCAGCAGTTATAGGGGGGGCGGAGATACGCAGTATTTT; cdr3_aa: CASSYRGGGDTQYF